These 21 T cell receptor beta chains share one sample of origin, sequenced in a study of Tregs in tolerant kidney transplant recipients. Only in-frame clones appear in the TCRdb table, and some are missing; sequencing was by immunoSEQ multiplex PCR. This table holds tens of thousands of clones. The sample in question was CD4+ T cells from blood, obtained before the transplant. The receptor source for this set is a human donor who received a combined kidney and bone marrow transplant.

To note about this clone: The read is 3 residues too short to cover the CDR3 end, so that end is filled in from the germline J gene. The V gene is TRBV6-2 or TRBV6-3, the J gene TRBJ1-1; D may be TRBD1 (6 bases). This CDR3 contains 17 residues. Germline V gives CDR1 MNHEY, CDR2 SVGEGT. V was trimmed by 4 bases and J by 1 base, leaving 19 bases between them. The CDR3 reads CASSSRGGRGRNTEAFF. The sequenced part of the CDR3 DNA is TGTGCCAGCAGTTCCCGCGGGGGCCGGGGTAGGAACACTGAA.

Notes on this clone: The read is 3 residues too short to cover the CDR3 end, so that end is filled in from the germline J gene. This chain connects TRBV7-6 to TRBJ2-7; TRBD2 aligns across 9 bases. Per the germline V gene, CDR1 is SGHVS and CDR2 is FNYEAQ. V lost 0 bases to trimming and J lost 1 base; unmatched junction nucleotides: 10. This CDR3 has 18 residues. The sequenced CDR3 bases are TGTGCCAGCAGCTTAGCGCAAACCACGACTAGCGGTTCCTACGAG. It is translated as CASSLAQTTTSGSYE. The full-length CDR3 reads as CASSLAQTTTSGSYEQYF.

In the case of this clone: The read falls 3 residues short of the CDR3 end, and the missing part is taken from the germline J gene. This chain connects TRBV7-2 to TRBJ2-7, with D perhaps matching TRBD2 (7 bases). There are 15 residues in the CDR3. The germline gives CDR1 SGHTA, CDR2 FQGNSA. Deletions cut 5 bases from V and 1 base from J, with 15 bases between. CDR3 DNA (partial): TGTGCCAGCAGCCAGGGGCTAGCGGTTTCCTACGAG. Translated: CASSQGLAVSYE. The full CDR3 sequence reads CASSQGLAVSYEQYF.

A word on this clone: The CDR3 extends 3 residues past the end of the read, so its final part is completed from the germline J gene. V usage is TRBV7-9 and J usage is TRBJ2-4; 8 bases are shared with TRBD2. With 0 bases clipped from V and 7 bases from J, the junction kept 5 bases outside the gene matches. This CDR3 region has 15 residues. From germline, CDR1 is SEHNR and CDR2 FQNEAQ (reference sequence). The CDR3 sequence: CASSLAGGAINIQYF. The CDR3 bases that were read are TGTGCCAGCAGCTTAGCCGGGGGGGCCATCAACATT.

Details on this clone: The read gets to within 3 residues of the CDR3 end, and the germline J gene fills in the rest. The chain links TRBV7-2 to TRBJ2-5; D remains ambiguous. The CDR3 contains 13 residues. V lost 1 base, J lost 5 bases, and 8 bases lay in between. CDR1 is SGHTA and CDR2 is FQGNSA in the germline V gene. CDR3 DNA, as far as it was read: TGTGCCAGCAGCTTAGAAAAGAGGGAGACC. The encoded protein is CASSLEKRET. Given in full, the CDR3 is CASSLEKRETQYF. Full variable domain (outside the CDR3, taken from reference TRBV7-2 and TRBJ2-5): GAGVSQSPSNKVTEKGKDVELRCDPISGHTALYWYRQSLGQGLEFLIYFQGNSAPDKSGLPSDRFSAERTGGSVSTLTIQRTQQEDSAVYLCASSLEKRETQYFGPGTRLLVL.

On this clone: From the germline J gene comes the end of the CDR3, since the read stops 3 residues before it. This sequence joins TRBV18 and TRBJ1-1, with D unclear. The germline CDR1 and CDR2 sequences are KGHSH and LQKENI. V was shortened by 3 bases and J by 0 bases, with 8 bases between the two germline ends. This CDR3 region has 14 residues. The chain's CDR3 is CASSPAGMNTEAFF. CDR3 DNA, as far as it was read: TGTGCCAGCTCACCCGCCGGTATGAACACTGAA.

Of note for this clone: The read stops 3 residues short of the end of the CDR3; the missing end is completed from the germline J gene. The gene calls are TRBV9 and TRBJ2-3; D possibly corresponds to TRBD2 (6 bases). The germline gives CDR1 SGDLS, CDR2 YYNGEE. CDR3 size: 17 residues. V shed 4 bases and J shed 1 base, with 19 bases lying between them. The part of the CDR3 DNA that was read is TGTGCCAGCAGCACCCCCGGGGGAGATGTACGCACAGATACG. Its translation is CASSTPGGDVRTDT. The entire CDR3 is CASSTPGGDVRTDTQYF.

Concerning this clone: The read comes to an end 3 residues before the CDR3 does, leaving the germline J gene to fill in the end. The chain combines TRBV19 with TRBJ2-3, with 7 positions matching TRBD1. The germline CDR1 and CDR2 sequences are LNHDA and SQIVND (reference sequence). CDR3 size: 15 residues. The junction had 7 bases not matched to a gene; V was cut back by 4 bases and J by 3 bases. The CDR3: CASSRPGQSTDTQYF. Incomplete CDR3 DNA: TGTGCCAGTAGTAGACCGGGACAGTCAACAGATACG. Variable domain in full (rest from reference TRBV19 and TRBJ2-3): DGGITQSPKYLFRKEGQNVTLSCEQNLNHDAMYWYRQDPGQGLRLIYYSQIVNDFQKGDIAEGYSVSREKKESFPLTVTSAQKNPTAFYLCASSRPGQSTDTQYFGPGTRLTVL.

Remarks on this clone: The read ends 3 residues before the CDR3 terminus; that terminus is restored from the germline J gene. The chain uses TRBV7-2 and TRBJ1-3; TRBD1 aligns across 8 bases. The CDR3 has 12 residues. Germline lookup yields CDR1 SGHTA and CDR2 FQGNSA. CDR3: CASSSDRGAIYF. The sequenced CDR3 bases are TGTGCCAGCAGCTCCGACAGGGGAGCC.

Turning to this clone: The read terminates 3 residues ahead of where the CDR3 ends, so the germline J gene completes it. J is TRBJ1-2 and V is TRBV5-1; D possibly corresponds to TRBD1 (6 bases). The CDR3 is made up of 15 amino acids. The V gene lost 0 bases and the J gene lost 7 bases, with 16 bases spanning the gap. Per germline, CDR1 SGHRS and CDR2 YFSETQ. The CDR3 here is CASSLGAQGRGGYTF. The covered CDR3 bases are TGCGCCAGCAGCTTGGGGGCGCAGGGGAGGGGTGGC.

In regard to this clone: The sequence runs out 3 residues before the end of the CDR3; the remainder is reconstructed from the germline J gene. The rearrangement joins TRBV7-9 to TRBJ2-1; TRBD2 agrees at 10 bases. The CDR3 is made up of 15 amino acids. The junction had 9 bases not matched to a gene; V was cut back by 6 bases and J by 7 bases. Germline V gives CDR1 SEHNR, CDR2 FQNEAQ (reference sequence). The CDR3 bases that were read are TGTGCCAGCAGGGATAGCGGGAGGTCAAAGAATGAG. As protein: CASRDSGRSKNE. The whole CDR3 protein is CASRDSGRSKNEQFF.

A word on this clone: The sequence runs out 3 residues before the end of the CDR3; the remainder is reconstructed from the germline J gene. The chain couples TRBV6-2 or TRBV6-3 to TRBJ2-5; D may be TRBD1 (6 bases). CDR1 MNHEY and CDR2 SVGEGT come from the germline V gene. CDR3 length: 12 residues. V was trimmed by 7 bases and J by 6 bases, leaving 12 bases between them. The CDR3 DNA, read in part, is TGTGCCAGCACACAGGGTACGAAGACC. Encoded protein: CASTQGTKT. The full CDR3 reads CASTQGTKTQYF.

This CDR3 reads CASSSQGTPIYTDTQYF. The sequenced part of the CDR3 DNA is TGCGCCAGCAGCTCACAGGGGACTCCGATTTACACAGATACG. This sequence joins TRBV5-1 and TRBJ2-3, with a tentative D call TRBD1 (7 bases). The missing CDR3 end, 3 residues past where the read stops, is filled in from the germline J gene. The CDR3 extends over 17 amino acids. CDR1 and CDR2 from the germline V gene are SGHRS and YFSETQ. V was trimmed by 3 bases and J by 2 bases, leaving 19 bases between them.

Comment on this clone: The read falls 3 residues short of the CDR3 end, and the missing part is taken from the germline J gene. Other nucleotide sequences from this sample produce the same CDR3. The J gene is TRBJ1-2, the V gene TRBV18; tentatively, D is TRBD1 (5 bases). The CDR3 length is 13 residues. Germline V gene lookup returns CDR1 KGHSH and CDR2 LQKENI. V was pared by 3 bases and J by 2 bases, with 7 bases between. CDR3 in amino acids: CASSPDRNYGYTF. Incomplete CDR3 DNA: TGTGCCAGCTCACCTGACAGAAACTATGGC. Looking up the rest from reference TRBV18 and TRBJ1-2 gives the full variable domain: NAGVMQNPRHLVRRRGQEARLRCSPMKGHSHVYWYRQLPEEGLKFMVYLQKENIIDESGMPKERFSAEFPKEGPSILRIQQVVRGDSAAYFCASSPDRNYGYTFGSGTRLTVV.

For this clone: From the germline J gene comes the end of the CDR3, since the read stops 3 residues before it. The rearrangement joins TRBV7-2 to TRBJ2-5; 10 positions agree with TRBD2. Germline V gives CDR1 SGHTA, CDR2 FQGNSA. V lost 5 bases, J lost 4 bases, and 7 bases stayed unmatched. CDR3 length: 15 amino acids. The sequenced part of the CDR3 DNA is TGTGCCAGCAGCGGATCCGGGACTAGCGCAGAGACC. This sequence encodes CASSGSGTSAET. Given in full, the CDR3 is CASSGSGTSAETQYF.

Concerning this clone: Sequencing ends 3 residues short of the CDR3 end; the germline J gene provides the rest. J is TRBJ1-1 and V is TRBV20-1; D is ambiguous. The CDR3 length is 11 residues. Trimming took 5 bases from V and 1 from J, leaving 5 bases between them. CDR1 is DFQATT, CDR2 SNEGSKA, per germline (reference sequence). The CDR3 is CSAAGNTEAFF. The sequenced CDR3 bases are TGCAGTGCTGCAGGGAACACTGAA.

About this clone itself: The read gets to within 3 residues of the CDR3 end, and the germline J gene fills in the rest. The gene calls are TRBV20-1 and TRBJ2-1, with 11 bases matching TRBD2. The V and J ends lost 6 bases and 5 bases, in that order; junction bases with no gene match: 6. CDR1 is DFQATT, CDR2 SNEGSKA, per germline (reference sequence). The CDR3 length is 14 residues. CDR3 bases read: TGCAGTGCCCTAGCGGGGGGCTCGGACAATGAG. It is translated as CSALAGGSDNE. The whole CDR3 sequence is CSALAGGSDNEQFF.

Of note for this clone: With the read ending 3 residues before the CDR3 end, the germline J gene is used to fill in that end. This chain connects TRBV18 to TRBJ1-5, with D perhaps matching TRBD1 (5 bases). There are 14 residues in the CDR3. The germline V gene encodes CDR1 KGHSH and CDR2 LQKENI. V was pared by 2 bases and J by 1 base, with 6 bases between. The CDR3: CASSPGQSNQPQHF. The CDR3 DNA, read in part, is TGTGCCAGCTCACCAGGACAAAGCAATCAGCCC.

As to this clone: The read halts 3 residues ahead of the CDR3 end, with the missing end drawn from the germline J gene. The chain combines TRBV2 with TRBJ2-1, with 11 bases identical to TRBD2. The J segment lost 4 bases and the V segment lost 8 bases, leaving 4 bases of the junction unmatched. The V gene's germline CDR1 is SNHLY and CDR2 FYNNEI. The CDR3 sequence is 14 residues long. CDR3 amino acids: CASHIAGGYNEQFF. Partial CDR3 DNA: TGTGCCAGCCACATAGCGGGAGGGTACAATGAG.

A remark on this clone: The read halts 3 residues ahead of the CDR3 end, with the missing end drawn from the germline J gene. This chain connects TRBV7-2 to TRBJ2-5; 9 bases are shared with TRBD2. Germline V gene lookup returns CDR1 SGHTA and CDR2 FQGNSA. The CDR3 extends over 15 amino acids. The junction had 3 bases not matched to a gene; V was cut back by 2 bases and J by 2 bases. CDR3 sequence: CASSLSLAGQETQYF. The sequenced part of the CDR3 DNA is TGTGCCAGCAGCTTATCGCTAGCGGGACAAGAGACC.

Remarks on this clone: The read ends 3 residues shy of where the CDR3 ends; the end is completed using the germline J gene. The rearrangement joins TRBV7-9 to TRBJ2-3, with a possible D match to TRBD2 (6 bases). The CDR3 extends over 15 amino acids. The germline V gene encodes CDR1 SEHNR and CDR2 FQNEAQ (reference sequence). The V and J ends lost 1 base and 4 bases respectively, with 12 bases between them. CDR3 DNA (partial): TGTGCCAGCAGCTTAGGGGCGGGGTTGGCAGATACG. Protein: CASSLGAGLADT. The CDR3, in full, reads CASSLGAGLADTQYF.